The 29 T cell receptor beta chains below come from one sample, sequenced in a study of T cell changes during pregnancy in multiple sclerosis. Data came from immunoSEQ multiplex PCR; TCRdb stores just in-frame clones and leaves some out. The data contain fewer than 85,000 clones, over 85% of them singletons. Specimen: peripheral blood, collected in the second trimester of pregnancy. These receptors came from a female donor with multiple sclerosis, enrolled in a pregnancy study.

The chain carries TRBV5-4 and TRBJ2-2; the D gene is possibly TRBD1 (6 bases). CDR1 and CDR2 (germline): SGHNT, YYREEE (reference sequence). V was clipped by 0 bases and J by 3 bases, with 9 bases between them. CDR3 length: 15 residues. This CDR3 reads CASSLVQGDTGELFF. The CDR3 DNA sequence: TGTGCCAGCAGCTTGGTACAGGGTGACACCGGGGAGCTGTTTTTT.

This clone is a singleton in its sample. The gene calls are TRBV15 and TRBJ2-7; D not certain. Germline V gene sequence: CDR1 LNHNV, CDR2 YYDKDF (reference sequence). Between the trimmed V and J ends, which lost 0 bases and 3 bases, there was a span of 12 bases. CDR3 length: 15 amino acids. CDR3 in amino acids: CATSRDLGRNYEQYF. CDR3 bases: TGTGCCACCAGCAGAGATCTAGGTCGGAACTACGAGCAGTACTTC.

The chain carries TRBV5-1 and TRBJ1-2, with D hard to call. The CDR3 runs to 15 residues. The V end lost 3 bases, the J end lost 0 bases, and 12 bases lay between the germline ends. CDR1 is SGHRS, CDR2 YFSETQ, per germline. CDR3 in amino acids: CASSYSLQPNYGYTF. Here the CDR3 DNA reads TGCGCCAGCAGCTATTCTTTACAGCCTAACTATGGCTACACCTTC.

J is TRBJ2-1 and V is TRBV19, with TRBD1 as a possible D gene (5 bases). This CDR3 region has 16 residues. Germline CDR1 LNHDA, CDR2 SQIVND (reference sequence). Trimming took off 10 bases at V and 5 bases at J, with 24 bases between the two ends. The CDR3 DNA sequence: TGTGCCACCTCAACCCCCGGGCGACAGAACAACAATGAGCAGTTCTTC. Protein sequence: CATSTPGRQNNNEQFF. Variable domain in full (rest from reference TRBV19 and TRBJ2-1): DGGITQSPKYLFRKEGQNVTLSCEQNLNHDAMYWYRQDPGQGLRLIYYSQIVNDFQKGDIAEGYSVSREKKESFPLTVTSAQKNPTAFYLCATSTPGRQNNNEQFFGPGTRLTVL.

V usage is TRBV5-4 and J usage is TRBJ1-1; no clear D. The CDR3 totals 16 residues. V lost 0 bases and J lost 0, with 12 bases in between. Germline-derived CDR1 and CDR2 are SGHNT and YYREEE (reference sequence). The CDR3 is CASSLDPVSMNTEAFF. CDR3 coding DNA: TGTGCCAGCAGCTTGGACCCAGTATCCATGAACACTGAAGCTTTCTTT.

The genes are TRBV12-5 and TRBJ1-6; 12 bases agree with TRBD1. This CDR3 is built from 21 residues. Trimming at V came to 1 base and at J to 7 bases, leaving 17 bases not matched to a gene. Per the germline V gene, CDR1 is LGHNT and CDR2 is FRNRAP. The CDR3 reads CASGLGSIPGQGAVGNSPLHF. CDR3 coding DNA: TGTGCTAGTGGTTTGGGGAGCATCCCGGGACAGGGGGCGGTTGGGAATTCACCCCTCCACTTT. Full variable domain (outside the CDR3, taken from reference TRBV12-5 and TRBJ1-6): DARVTQTPRHKVTEMGQEVTMRCQPILGHNTVFWYRQTMMQGLELLAYFRNRAPLDDSGMPKDRFSAEMPDATLATLKIQPSEPRDSAVYFCASGLGSIPGQGAVGNSPLHFGNGTRLTVT.

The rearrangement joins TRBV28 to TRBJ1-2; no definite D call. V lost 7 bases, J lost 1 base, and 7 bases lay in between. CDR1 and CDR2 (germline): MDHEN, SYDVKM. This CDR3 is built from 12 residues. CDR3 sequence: CASKRVNYGYTF. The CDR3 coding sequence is TGTGCCAGCAAGCGAGTTAACTATGGCTACACCTTC.

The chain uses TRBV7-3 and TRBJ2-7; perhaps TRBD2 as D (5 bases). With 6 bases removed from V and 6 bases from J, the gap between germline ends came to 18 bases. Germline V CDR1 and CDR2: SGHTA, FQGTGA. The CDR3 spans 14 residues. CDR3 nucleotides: TGTGCCAGCAGTCGCGAGGGTTCTAGCTCCGAGCAGTACTTC. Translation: CASSREGSSSEQYF.

In DNA form, the CDR3 reads TGTGCCAGCAGCCCACGACCCGCCATCCGCTTCGGGACTAGCGGGAGGGTCTCCGGAGATACGCAGTATTTT. Residues: CASSPRPAIRFGTSGRVSGDTQYF. The rearrangement joins TRBV4-2 to TRBJ2-3; 16 nucleotides line up with TRBD2. J lost 5 bases, V lost 4 bases, and 27 bases had no gene match. Germline V gene sequence: CDR1 LGHNA, CDR2 YNFKEQ. The CDR3 covers 24 residues.

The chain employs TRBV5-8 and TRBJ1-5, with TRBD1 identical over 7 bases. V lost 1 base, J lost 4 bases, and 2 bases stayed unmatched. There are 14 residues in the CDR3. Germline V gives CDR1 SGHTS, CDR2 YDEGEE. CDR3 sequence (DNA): TGTGCCAGCAGCTTGTTACAGGGGAATCAGCCCCAGCATTTT. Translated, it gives CASSLLQGNQPQHF.

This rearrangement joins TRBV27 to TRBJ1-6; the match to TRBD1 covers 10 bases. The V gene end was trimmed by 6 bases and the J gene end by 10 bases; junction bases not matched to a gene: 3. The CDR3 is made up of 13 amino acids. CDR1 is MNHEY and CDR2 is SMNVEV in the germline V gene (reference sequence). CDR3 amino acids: CASRGQGDSPLHF. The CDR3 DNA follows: TGTGCCAGCAGAGGACAGGGGGACTCACCCCTCCACTTT.

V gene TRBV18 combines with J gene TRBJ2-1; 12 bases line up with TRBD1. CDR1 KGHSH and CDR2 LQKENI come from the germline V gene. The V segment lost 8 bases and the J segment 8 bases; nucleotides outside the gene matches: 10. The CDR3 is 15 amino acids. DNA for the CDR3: TGTGCCAGCCTAACCACGGGACAGGGGGCGGATGAGCAGTTCTTC. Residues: CASLTTGQGADEQFF.

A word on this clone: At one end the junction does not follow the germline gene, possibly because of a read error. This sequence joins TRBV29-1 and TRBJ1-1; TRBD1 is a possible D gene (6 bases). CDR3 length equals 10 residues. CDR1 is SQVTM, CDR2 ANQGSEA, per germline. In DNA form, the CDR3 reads TGCAGCGTTGGAATGGGGGGGCCCCCATTT. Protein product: CSVGMGGPPF.

The CDR3 protein is CASSLYGSSLYEQYF. In DNA, the CDR3 is TGTGCCAGCAGTTTATACGGGAGTTCCCTCTACGAGCAGTACTTC. The rearrangement joins TRBV28 to TRBJ2-7; tentatively, D is TRBD2 (6 bases). CDR1 is MDHEN and CDR2 is SYDVKM in the germline V gene. Trimming stripped 1 base from V and 3 bases from J, with 13 bases between. The CDR3 is made up of 15 amino acids.

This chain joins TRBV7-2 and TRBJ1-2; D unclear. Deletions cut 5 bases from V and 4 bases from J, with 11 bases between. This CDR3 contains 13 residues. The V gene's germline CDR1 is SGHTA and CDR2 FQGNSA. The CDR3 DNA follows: TGTGCCAGCAGCACCAGCGGAGGCTATGGCTACACCTTC. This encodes CASSTSGGYGYTF. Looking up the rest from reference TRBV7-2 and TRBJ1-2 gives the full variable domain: GAGVSQSPSNKVTEKGKDVELRCDPISGHTALYWYRQSLGQGLEFLIYFQGNSAPDKSGLPSDRFSAERTGGSVSTLTIQRTQQEDSAVYLCASSTSGGYGYTFGSGTRLTVV.

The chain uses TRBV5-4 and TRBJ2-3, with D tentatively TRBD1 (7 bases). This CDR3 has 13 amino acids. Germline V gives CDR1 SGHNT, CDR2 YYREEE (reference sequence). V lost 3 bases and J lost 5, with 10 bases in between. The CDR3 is CASSSRGVDTQYF. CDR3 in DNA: TGTGCCAGCAGCTCCAGGGGGGTAGATACGCAGTATTTT.

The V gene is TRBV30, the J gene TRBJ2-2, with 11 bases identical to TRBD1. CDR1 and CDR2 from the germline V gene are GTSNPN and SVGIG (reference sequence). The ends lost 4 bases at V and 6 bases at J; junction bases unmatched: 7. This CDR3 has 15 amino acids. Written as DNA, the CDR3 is TGTGCCTGGACCCCGGGACAGGGGGTTCCCGGGGAGCTGTTTTTT. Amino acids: CAWTPGQGVPGELFF.

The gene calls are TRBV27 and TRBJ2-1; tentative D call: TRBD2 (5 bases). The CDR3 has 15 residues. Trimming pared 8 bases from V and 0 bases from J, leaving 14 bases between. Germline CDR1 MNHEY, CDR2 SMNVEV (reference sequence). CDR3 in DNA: TGTGCCAGCCGACGACCAGCGGACTCCTACAATGAGCAGTTCTTC. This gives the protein CASRRPADSYNEQFF.

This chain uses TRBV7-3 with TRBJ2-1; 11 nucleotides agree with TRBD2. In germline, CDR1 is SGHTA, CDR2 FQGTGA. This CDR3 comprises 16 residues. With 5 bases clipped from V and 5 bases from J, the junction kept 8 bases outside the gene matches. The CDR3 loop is CASSRIAGGLDNEQFF. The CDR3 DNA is TGTGCCAGCAGCCGAATAGCGGGAGGGCTTGACAATGAGCAGTTCTTC.

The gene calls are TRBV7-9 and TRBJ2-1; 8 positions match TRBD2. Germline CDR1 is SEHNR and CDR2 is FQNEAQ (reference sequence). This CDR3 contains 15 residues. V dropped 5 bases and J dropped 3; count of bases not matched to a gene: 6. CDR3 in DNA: TGTGCCAGCAGCCCACCAGCGGGGGACTACAATGAGCAGTTCTTC. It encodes CASSPPAGDYNEQFF.

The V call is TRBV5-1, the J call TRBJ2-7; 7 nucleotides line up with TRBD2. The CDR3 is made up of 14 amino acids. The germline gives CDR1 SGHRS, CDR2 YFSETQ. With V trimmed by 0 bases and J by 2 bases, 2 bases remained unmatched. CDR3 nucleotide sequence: TGCGCCAGCAGCTTGGCCGGGACTACCTACGAGCAGTACTTC. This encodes CASSLAGTTYEQYF.

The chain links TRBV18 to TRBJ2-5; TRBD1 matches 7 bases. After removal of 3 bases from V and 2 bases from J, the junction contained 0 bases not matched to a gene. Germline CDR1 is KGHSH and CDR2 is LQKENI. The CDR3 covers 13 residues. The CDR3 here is CASSPTGQETQYF. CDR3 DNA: TGTGCCAGCTCACCGACAGGGCAAGAGACCCAGTACTTC.

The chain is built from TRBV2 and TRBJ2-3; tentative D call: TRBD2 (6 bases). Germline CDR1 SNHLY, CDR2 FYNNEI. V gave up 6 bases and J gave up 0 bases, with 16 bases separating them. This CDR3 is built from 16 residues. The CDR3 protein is CASRQTLAPSTDTQYF. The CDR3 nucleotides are TGTGCCAGCAGACAGACCCTAGCGCCTAGCACAGATACGCAGTATTTT.

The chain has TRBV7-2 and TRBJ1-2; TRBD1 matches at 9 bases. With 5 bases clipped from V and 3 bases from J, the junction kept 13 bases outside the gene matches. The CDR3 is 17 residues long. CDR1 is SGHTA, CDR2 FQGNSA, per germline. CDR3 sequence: CASSIQGGDRAYYGYTF. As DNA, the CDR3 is TGTGCCAGCAGCATCCAAGGGGGGGACAGGGCTTACTATGGCTACACCTTC.

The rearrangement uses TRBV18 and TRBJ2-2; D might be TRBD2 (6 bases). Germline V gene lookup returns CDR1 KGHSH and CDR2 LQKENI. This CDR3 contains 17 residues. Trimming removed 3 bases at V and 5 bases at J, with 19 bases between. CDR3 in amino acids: CASSPQEGFRGTGELFF. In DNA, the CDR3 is TGTGCCAGCTCACCTCAGGAGGGGTTCCGGGGAACCGGGGAGCTGTTTTTT. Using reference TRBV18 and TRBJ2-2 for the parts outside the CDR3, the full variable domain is NAGVMQNPRHLVRRRGQEARLRCSPMKGHSHVYWYRQLPEEGLKFMVYLQKENIIDESGMPKERFSAEFPKEGPSILRIQQVVRGDSAAYFCASSPQEGFRGTGELFFGEGSRLTVL.

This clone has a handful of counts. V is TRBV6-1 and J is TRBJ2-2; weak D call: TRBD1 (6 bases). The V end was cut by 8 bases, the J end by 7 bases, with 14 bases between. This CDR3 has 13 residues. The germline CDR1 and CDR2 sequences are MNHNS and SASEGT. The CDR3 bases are TGTGCCAGCGGCAACAGGGCGGTCGGGGAGCTGTTTTTT. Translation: CASGNRAVGELFF.

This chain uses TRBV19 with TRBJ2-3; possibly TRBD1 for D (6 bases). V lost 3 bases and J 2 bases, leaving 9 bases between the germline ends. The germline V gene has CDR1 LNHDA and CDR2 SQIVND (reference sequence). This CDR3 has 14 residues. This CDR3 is CASSIQGITDTQYF. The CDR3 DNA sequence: TGTGCCAGTAGTATCCAGGGGATCACAGATACGCAGTATTTT.

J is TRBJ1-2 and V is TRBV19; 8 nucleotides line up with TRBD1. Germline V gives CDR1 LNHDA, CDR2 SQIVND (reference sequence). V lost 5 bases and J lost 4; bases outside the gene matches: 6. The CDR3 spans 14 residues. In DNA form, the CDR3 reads TGTGCCAGTAGTTCTACCGGGACAGGCTATGGCTACACCTTC. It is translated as CASSSTGTGYGYTF.

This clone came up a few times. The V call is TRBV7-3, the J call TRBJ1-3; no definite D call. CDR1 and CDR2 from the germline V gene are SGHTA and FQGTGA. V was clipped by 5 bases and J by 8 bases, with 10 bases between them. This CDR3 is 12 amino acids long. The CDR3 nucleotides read TGTGCCAGCAGCAACCTCGGGGACACCATATATTTT. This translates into CASSNLGDTIYF.